This T cell receptor beta chain was identified during a study of CD8 T cells in ankylosing spondylitis (dated by TCRdb to about 2017). Regarding the complete study: The study profiled T cell receptor beta repertoires in healthy donors and ankylosing spondylitis patients to find disease-linked TCR variants. The whole study cohort included under 140 healthy donors and under 30 ankylosing spondylitis patients. Peripheral blood was sampled, and synovial fluid was additionally collected from ankylosing spondylitis patients. Broad study findings and their caveats: The disease-linked clones were reported as significantly enriched in matched synovial fluid samples from ankylosing spondylitis patients. A TCR beta motif of seven or eight highly homologous amino acid variants appeared characteristic of blood from ankylosing spondylitis patients. Some TCR beta motif variants had previously been reported in synovial fluid and blood of reactive arthritis patients, which suggested common disease-initiation mechanisms. In peripheral blood, the disease-linked clones were found at relatively low frequencies and had a CD8+ phenotype.

The instrument given in TCRdb is Illumina HiSeq 2500. Quantitative 5'-RACE with molecular barcodes was the method used to prepare the TCR beta libraries. Turning to the authors' computational methods: A new computational method based on a probabilistic model of VDJ rearrangement was used to identify disease-linked TCR variants. TCRdb ran its own pipeline on the public reads, namely fastp trimming at Q25 and MiXCR clone calling, and kept in-frame beta chains. One record per CDR3 amino acid sequence lists the most common genes and DNA. The V and J calls and clone size come from TCRdb's table, not from the authors' own analysis. The sample table holds 350,000 to 400,000 distinct CDR3 sequences, of which roughly 20% were seen once. The ten largest clones take up roughly 13% of the sample. The sample holds many counts of this clonotype. What this receptor recognizes is not known. One base away there is no much larger clone; base qualities are not given.

Taken from the germline V gene, the CDR1 and CDR2 loops are KGHDR and SFDVKD. The CDR3 holds 16 amino acids from the cysteine to the phenylalanine. Solely the CDR3 DNA is kept, with 48 bases framed from the first base. Material: blood, either unsorted or a sorted T cell fraction (not recorded which). Here the chain combines TRBV24-1 and TRBJ1-5, with a weak D call of TRBD1 (5 bases match). The sequence was collected from a male donor with ankylosing spondylitis or in good health (not recorded which). The CDR3 region reads CVILRRGRDSNQPQHF. At the DNA level, the sequence is TGTGTTATCCTACGGCGGGGCCGAGATAGCAATCAGCCCCAGCATTTT.